Following are 24 T cell receptor beta chains from one sample sequenced in a study of control samples from healthy donors and cancer patients. TCRdb keeps only in-frame clones here, not all; method: immunoSEQ multiplex PCR. Of under 450,000 clones in the sample, more than 80% were seen once. Specimen: PBMCs. Source of these receptors: a man aged 35-49 years with head and neck cancer.

This chain links TRBV4-1 with TRBJ2-2; TRBD1 might be the D (6 bases). V was shortened by 4 bases and J by 2 bases, with 11 bases between the two germline ends. This CDR3 has 15 amino acids. Germline CDR1 reads MGHRA; CDR2 reads YSYEKL. CDR3 sequence: CASSPVDSNTGELFF. The CDR3 nucleotides read TGCGCCAGCAGCCCAGTGGACAGTAACACCGGGGAGCTGTTTTTT.

V and J are TRBV19 and TRBJ1-5, with TRBD1 as a possible D gene (5 bases). There are 15 residues in the CDR3. The V gene's germline CDR1 is LNHDA and CDR2 SQIVND (reference sequence). Trimming took 2 bases from V and 3 from J, leaving 11 bases between them. The CDR3 coding sequence is TGTGCCAGTAGTATACTCCGACAGCTCAATCAGCCCCAGCATTTT. It codes for CASSILRQLNQPQHF.

This clone occurred a few times. V is TRBV9 and J is TRBJ2-6; tentative D call: TRBD1 (6 bases). CDR1 and CDR2 (germline): SGDLS, YYNGEE. CDR3 length equals 16 residues. Trimming shortened V by 3 bases and J by 0 bases, and 10 bases separated the two germline ends. CDR3 DNA sequence: TGTGCCAGCAGCGCAAGACAGGACTCTGGGGCCAACGTCCTGACTTTC. It yields the protein CASSARQDSGANVLTF. The variable domain in full, completed from reference TRBV9 and TRBJ2-6, reads DSGVTQTPKHLITATGQRVTLRCSPRSGDLSVYWYQQSLDQGLQFLIQYYNGEERAKGNILERFSAQQFPDLHSELNLSSLELGDSALYFCASSARQDSGANVLTFGAGSRLTVL.

J is TRBJ2-2 and V is TRBV30; 7 nucleotides align to TRBD1. The CDR3 has 15 amino acids. Germline CDR1 GTSNPN, CDR2 SVGIG (reference sequence). The V gene end was trimmed by 2 bases and the J gene end by 5 bases; junction bases not matched to a gene: 8. CDR3 sequence (DNA): TGTGCCTGGAGTCCTGACAGGGTTGGGACCGGGGAGCTGTTTTTT. Its translation is CAWSPDRVGTGELFF.

The chain carries TRBV5-1 and TRBJ2-3; 9 bases line up with TRBD2. Germline V lookup: CDR1 SGHRS, CDR2 YFSETQ. After removal of 4 bases from V and 6 bases from J, the junction contained 9 bases not matched to a gene. The CDR3 is 15 residues long. CDR3 bases: TGCGCCAGCAGCCCAGCCGCGGGAGGGGGGGATACGCAGTATTTT. Residues: CASSPAAGGGDTQYF.

This chain connects TRBV29-1 to TRBJ1-2; 7 bases are shared with TRBD1. V lost 6 bases and J lost 9; bases outside the gene matches: 7. The length of the CDR3 is 11 residues. Germline CDR1 SQVTM, CDR2 ANQGSEA. The CDR3 sequence is CSVSTGLSYTF. For the CDR3, the DNA is TGCAGCGTCTCGACAGGGTTGAGCTACACCTTC.

This chain links TRBV5-8 with TRBJ1-1; D unresolved. Germline V gives CDR1 SGHTS, CDR2 YDEGEE. The CDR3 length is 15 residues. Trimming removed 0 bases at V and 6 bases at J, with 15 bases between. This chain's CDR3 is CASSLAQPPWAEAFF. CDR3 in DNA: TGTGCCAGCAGCTTGGCCCAGCCCCCTTGGGCTGAAGCTTTCTTT.

The rearrangement uses TRBV6-1 and TRBJ2-1; either TRBD1 or TRBD2 may fit D (7 bases each). Trimming cost V 0 bases and J 10 bases, with 13 bases left between them. Germline V lookup: CDR1 MNHNS, CDR2 SASEGT. The CDR3 contains 14 residues. The CDR3 region has the DNA TGTGCCAGCAGTGAAGCAGCAGGGGGGGGCGAGCAGTTCTTC. It is translated as CASSEAAGGGEQFF.

In this sample, this clone turned up a few times. The junction shows a germline mismatch at one end, possibly a read error. The CDR3 DNA follows: TGTGCCAGCAGCTCCAGGTTCGGACCGGGAGAGCGGTTTTTT. It translates to CASSSRFGPGERFF. The rearrangement uses TRBV7-9 and TRBJ2-2; perhaps TRBD2 as D (6 bases). The CDR3 is 14 amino acids. Germline V gene data show CDR1 as SEHNR and CDR2 as FQNEAQ (reference sequence).

This clone was picked up a small number of times. The gene calls are TRBV19 and TRBJ2-5, with TRBD1 matching over 10 bases. Trimming at V came to 2 bases and at J to 4 bases, leaving 7 bases not matched to a gene. The CDR3 has 16 amino acids. Germline V gives CDR1 LNHDA, CDR2 SQIVND (reference sequence). For the CDR3, the DNA is TGTGCCAGTAGTATATCGGGGACAGGGGTTTCAGAGACCCAGTACTTC. Translation gives CASSISGTGVSETQYF.

The chain uses TRBV29-1 and TRBJ1-1; D remains unclear. Germline CDR1 is SQVTM and CDR2 is ANQGSEA. This CDR3 has 12 amino acids. Trimming removed 4 bases from V and 1 base from J, with 7 bases in between. CDR3 nucleotides: TGCAGCGTTGTAGAAGGGAACACTGAAGCTTTCTTT. Residues: CSVVEGNTEAFF.

V and J are TRBV7-3 and TRBJ1-3; maybe TRBD1 (6 bases). The CDR3 length is 14 residues. Germline V gene lookup returns CDR1 SGHTA and CDR2 FQGTGA. The V and J ends lost 5 bases and 4 bases respectively, with 12 bases between them. The CDR3 loop reads CASSPQGSGNTIYF. CDR3 coding DNA: TGTGCCAGCAGCCCACAGGGTTCGGGAAACACCATATATTTT.

The V and J genes are TRBV19 and TRBJ2-1; D unresolved. CDR3 length equals 15 residues. The V and J ends lost 6 bases and 2 bases respectively, with 14 bases between them. CDR1 is LNHDA and CDR2 is SQIVND in the germline V gene (reference sequence). The CDR3 nucleotides read TGTGCCAGTAGCCCCGACTGGCAAACCTACAATGAGCAGTTCTTC. Its translation is CASSPDWQTYNEQFF.

V and J are TRBV5-4 and TRBJ2-3; TRBD1 matches at 7 bases. Germline values: CDR1 SGHNT, CDR2 YYREEE (reference sequence). V lost 4 bases to trimming and J lost 4 bases; unmatched junction nucleotides: 9. The CDR3 has 15 amino acids. Here the CDR3 reads CASSQPDTGADTQYF. The CDR3 DNA reads as TGTGCCAGCAGCCAGCCTGATACAGGGGCAGATACGCAGTATTTT. Full variable domain (outside the CDR3, taken from reference TRBV5-4 and TRBJ2-3): ETGVTQSPTHLIKTRGQQVTLRCSSQSGHNTVSWYQQALGQGPQFIFQYYREEENGRGNFPPRFSGLQFPNYSSELNVNALELDDSALYLCASSQPDTGADTQYFGPGTRLTVL.

The genes are TRBV19 and TRBJ2-3; the D gene is possibly TRBD1 (6 bases). Trimming left V 7 bases short and J 3 bases short, with 14 bases between. Looked up from germline, CDR1 is LNHDA and CDR2 is SQIVND (reference sequence). There are 14 residues in the CDR3. The CDR3 protein is CASTMDSATDTQYF. The CDR3 bases are TGTGCCAGTACCATGGACAGTGCGACAGATACGCAGTATTTT.

J is TRBJ2-1 and V is TRBV5-8, with 9 bases identical to TRBD2. The CDR3 runs 16 residues. Trimming took 4 bases from V and 0 from J; bases not matched to a gene: 5. Germline V gene sequence: CDR1 SGHTS, CDR2 YDEGEE. In nucleotides, the CDR3 is TGTGCCAGCAGCCTCCGACTAGCGGCCTCCTACAATGAGCAGTTCTTC. It translates to CASSLRLAASYNEQFF.

The V and J genes are TRBV4-1 and TRBJ1-1; D possibly corresponds to TRBD1 (5 bases). The CDR3 has 18 residues. Deletions cut 1 base from V and 0 bases from J, with 18 bases between. Looked up from germline, CDR1 is MGHRA and CDR2 is YSYEKL. The CDR3 DNA is TGCGCCAGCAGCCAAGTTGGGGGTGGATCGAGGGTGAACACTGAAGCTTTCTTT. Protein product: CASSQVGGGSRVNTEAFF.

The rearrangement joins TRBV7-8 to TRBJ2-2; TRBD1 might be the D (6 bases). Germline V CDR1 and CDR2: SGHVS, FQNEAQ. The CDR3 is made up of 16 amino acids. Trimming stripped 3 bases from V and 4 bases from J, with 15 bases between. The CDR3 is CASSFWGRMSTGELFF. CDR3 DNA: TGTGCCAGCAGCTTTTGGGGGCGAATGAGCACCGGGGAGCTGTTTTTT.

This chain connects TRBV6-5 to TRBJ2-1; 7 bases fit TRBD1. The CDR3 length is 16 residues. The germline CDR1 and CDR2 sequences are MNHEY and SVGAGI. The ends lost 4 bases at V and 4 bases at J; junction bases unmatched: 10. The CDR3 spells CASSSQQGVLYNEQFF. Written as DNA, the CDR3 is TGTGCCAGCAGTTCTCAGCAGGGGGTACTGTACAATGAGCAGTTCTTC.

Only one count was recorded for this clone. This chain joins TRBV20-1 and TRBJ2-5; no clear D gene. The CDR3 totals 11 residues. The germline gives CDR1 DFQATT, CDR2 SNEGSKA (reference sequence). Trimming removed 6 bases from V and 3 bases from J, with 8 bases in between. CDR3 DNA: TGCAGTGCCGCCCCCAAAGAGACCCAGTACTTC. It translates to CSAAPKETQYF.

The chain employs TRBV19 and TRBJ2-7, with D possibly being TRBD2 (5 bases). Between the trimmed V and J ends, which lost 6 bases and 0 bases, there was a span of 12 bases. Germline V lookup: CDR1 LNHDA, CDR2 SQIVND (reference sequence). The CDR3 runs to 14 residues. CDR3 DNA sequence: TGTGCCAGTAGGTCCGGACTCTCCTCCTACGAGCAGTACTTC. Its translation is CASRSGLSSYEQYF.

The genes are TRBV13 and TRBJ2-5; D might be TRBD2 (5 bases). CDR1 PRHDT and CDR2 FYEKMQ come from the germline V gene (reference sequence). The V end was cut by 5 bases, the J end by 2 bases, with 15 bases between. This CDR3 has 15 residues. The DNA of the CDR3 is TGTGCCAGCAGCCCGAGCGGATCCCCTCAAGAGACCCAGTACTTC. This translates into CASSPSGSPQETQYF.

The count of this clone is one. The CDR3 DNA reads as TGTGCCAGCAGCTTAGGACTAGCGGGGGTGACCAATGAGCAGTTCTTC. Residues: CASSLGLAGVTNEQFF. This chain uses TRBV11-3 with TRBJ2-1; TRBD2 aligns across 12 bases. In germline, CDR1 is SGHNT, CDR2 YENEEA. The CDR3 has 16 amino acids. Germline trimming cut 1 base from V and 6 bases from J; bases unmatched to any gene: 4.

The chain links TRBV13 to TRBJ2-1, with 12 bases aligning to TRBD2. J lost 2 bases, V lost 5 bases, and 7 bases had no gene match. Germline assignment: CDR1 PRHDT and CDR2 FYEKMQ (reference sequence). The length of the CDR3 is 17 residues. CDR3 in amino acids: CASSPGLAGLAYNEQFF. DNA for the CDR3: TGTGCCAGCAGCCCCGGACTAGCGGGGCTAGCCTACAATGAGCAGTTCTTC.